What follows are 24 T cell receptor beta chains derived from one specimen sequenced in a study of T cells in tuberculosis. TCRdb's table, derived via immunoSEQ multiplex PCR, lists solely in-frame clones and lacks some. The sample lists about 34,000 clones, over 85% occurring once. Time point described: new active TB diagnosis, blood taken before or within 7 days of starting treatment. The specimen was PBMCs, collected at tuberculosis diagnosis. The origin of the receptors is an adult with tuberculosis.

The chain recombines TRBV25-1 with TRBJ1-2, with D tentatively TRBD1 (5 bases). CDR3 size: 16 residues. Looked up from germline, CDR1 is MGHDK and CDR2 is SYGVNS. The ends were cut back, 4 bases at V and 3 bases at J, with 18 bases in the middle. CDR3 region: CASSAATAFRDYGYTF. DNA of the CDR3: TGTGCCAGCAGTGCCGCGACAGCCTTCAGAGACTATGGCTACACCTTC.

This rearrangement joins TRBV4-2 to TRBJ1-1; D unclear. The CDR3 loop spans 14 amino acids. V lost 3 bases and J 3 bases, leaving 11 bases between the germline ends. The germline V gene encodes CDR1 LGHNA and CDR2 YNFKEQ. This chain's CDR3 is CASSQGGFDTEAFF. The CDR3, as DNA: TGTGCCAGCAGCCAGGGCGGGTTCGACACTGAAGCTTTCTTT.

V and J are TRBV6-5 and TRBJ1-2, with 11 bases aligning to TRBD1. V lost 2 bases and J lost 3; bases outside the gene matches: 2. The V gene's germline CDR1 is MNHEY and CDR2 SVGAGI. The CDR3 loop spans 15 amino acids. CDR3: CASSYGTGGDYGYTF. CDR3 sequence (DNA): TGTGCCAGCAGTTACGGGACAGGGGGGGACTATGGCTACACCTTC.

V is TRBV28 and J is TRBJ2-7, with TRBD2 matching 8 bases. V trimming: 5 bases; J trimming: 7 bases; junction bases outside the gene matches: 16. This CDR3 contains 16 residues. CDR1 is MDHEN and CDR2 is SYDVKM in the germline V gene. The CDR3 here is CASSGVGAGVPREQYF. The CDR3 region has the DNA TGTGCCAGCAGTGGGGTCGGAGCGGGAGTTCCCCGGGAGCAGTACTTC. The variable domain in full, with the rest retrieved from reference TRBV28 and TRBJ2-7, is DVKVTQSSRYLVKRTGEKVFLECVQDMDHENMFWYRQDPGLGLRLIYFSYDVKMKEKGDIPEGYSVSREKKERFSLILESASTNQTSMYLCASSGVGAGVPREQYFGPGTRLTVT.

The count of this clone is one. The V and J genes are TRBV27 and TRBJ2-2; 9 bases align to TRBD1. Germline CDR1 and CDR2: MNHEY and SMNVEV (reference sequence). CDR3 length: 15 amino acids. Trimming cost V 5 bases and J 6 bases; bases outside gene matches: 7. For the CDR3, the DNA is TGTGCCAGCAGTGAAACAGGGGGCTTTGCCGGGGAGCTGTTTTTT. Translation gives CASSETGGFAGELFF.

V is TRBV6-5 and J is TRBJ2-3, with D perhaps TRBD2 (5 bases). V was shortened by 7 bases and J by 3 bases, with 11 bases between the two germline ends. This CDR3 is 13 amino acids long. Germline V gives CDR1 MNHEY, CDR2 SVGAGI. The CDR3 region is CASTLPGTDTQYF. The CDR3 DNA sequence: TGTGCCAGCACCCTTCCGGGGACAGATACGCAGTATTTT.

In its sample, this clone is medium-sized. The chain recombines TRBV6-5 with TRBJ1-1, with 7 bases matching TRBD1. After removal of 2 bases from V and 4 bases from J, the junction contained 1 base not matched to a gene. The CDR3 extends over 13 amino acids. CDR1 is MNHEY, CDR2 SVGAGI, per germline. The CDR3 region is CASSYRGPTEAFF. DNA of the CDR3: TGTGCCAGCAGTTACAGGGGGCCCACTGAAGCTTTCTTT.

The chain is built from TRBV7-6 and TRBJ2-7; 10 bases align to TRBD2. The V segment lost 5 bases and the J segment 2 bases; nucleotides outside the gene matches: 6. Germline CDR1 reads SGHVS; CDR2 reads FNYEAQ. The CDR3 spans 15 residues. For the CDR3, the DNA is TGTGCCAGCAGCCCGGGACTAGCGAGGCCCTACGAGCAGTACTTC. Encoded protein: CASSPGLARPYEQYF.

This rearrangement joins TRBV30 to TRBJ1-5; D possibly corresponds to TRBD1 (6 bases). V lost 2 bases to trimming and J lost 4 bases, with 12 bases between them. CDR1 and CDR2 from the germline V gene are GTSNPN and SVGIG (reference sequence). The CDR3 spans 14 residues. The CDR3 is CAWSFPGQNQPQHF. The CDR3 DNA reads as TGTGCCTGGAGTTTTCCGGGACAAAATCAGCCCCAGCATTTT. Looking up the rest from reference TRBV30 and TRBJ1-5 gives the full variable domain: SQTIHQWPATLVQPVGSPLSLECTVEGTSNPNLYWYRQAAGRGLQLLFYSVGIGQISSEVPQNLSASRPQDRQFILSSKKLLLSDSGFYLCAWSFPGQNQPQHFGDGTRLSIL.

This sequence joins TRBV4-1 and TRBJ2-7, with 12 bases aligning to TRBD2. The CDR3 totals 15 residues. Trimming cost V 5 bases and J 1 base; bases outside gene matches: 3. Per the germline V gene, CDR1 is MGHRA and CDR2 is YSYEKL. The CDR3 region has the DNA TGCGCCAGCAGCACCGGGACTAGCGGGTCCTACGAGCAGTACTTC. As protein: CASSTGTSGSYEQYF.

There are a few counts of this clone. The V gene is TRBV4-1, the J gene TRBJ2-1, with 7 bases lining up with TRBD1. The CDR3 is 14 amino acids. The V and J ends lost 2 bases and 9 bases, in that order; junction bases with no gene match: 7. Per the germline V gene, CDR1 is MGHRA and CDR2 is YSYEKL. CDR3 nucleotide sequence: TGCGCCAGCAGCCAAAAGACAGGGCGGGTTGAGCAGTTCTTC. Protein: CASSQKTGRVEQFF.

The chain is built from TRBV10-3 and TRBJ1-2, with 9 bases matching TRBD1. V trimming: 0 bases; J trimming: 5 bases; junction bases outside the gene matches: 4. The germline gives CDR1 ENHRY, CDR2 SYGVKD. The CDR3 runs 15 residues. CDR3 residues: CAISESGTGRYGYTF. CDR3 DNA sequence: TGTGCCATCAGTGAGTCGGGGACAGGGAGGTATGGCTACACCTTC.

The rearrangement uses TRBV11-2 and TRBJ2-1, with 14 bases aligning to TRBD2. The germline CDR1 and CDR2 sequences are SGHAT and FQNNGV. After removal of 1 base from V and 8 bases from J, the junction contained 4 bases not matched to a gene. The CDR3 has 16 residues. Here the CDR3 reads CASSLVPGLAGDEQFF. DNA of the CDR3: TGTGCCAGCAGCTTAGTCCCGGGACTAGCGGGGGATGAGCAGTTCTTC.

V and J are TRBV6-5 and TRBJ1-4, with 7 bases identical to TRBD1. This CDR3 has 13 amino acids. Per the germline V gene, CDR1 is MNHEY and CDR2 is SVGAGI. V lost 6 bases and J lost 8; bases outside the gene matches: 6. The CDR3, as DNA: TGTGCCAGCAGACACTGGACAGGAGAAAAACTGTTTTTT. This encodes CASRHWTGEKLFF.

The J gene is TRBJ2-5, the V gene TRBV7-2; no clear D gene. Per germline, CDR1 SGHTA and CDR2 FQGNSA. The CDR3 extends over 13 amino acids. The V end was cut by 2 bases, the J end by 2 bases, with 6 bases between. For the CDR3, the DNA is TGTGCCAGCAGCTTATTCTTACAAGAGACCCAGTACTTC. As protein: CASSLFLQETQYF. Full variable domain (outside the CDR3, taken from reference TRBV7-2 and TRBJ2-5): GAGVSQSPSNKVTEKGKDVELRCDPISGHTALYWYRQSLGQGLEFLIYFQGNSAPDKSGLPSDRFSAERTGGSVSTLTIQRTQQEDSAVYLCASSLFLQETQYFGPGTRLLVL.

The V call is TRBV7-9, the J call TRBJ1-1, with TRBD1 matching 9 bases. There are 14 residues in the CDR3. V trimming: 6 bases; J trimming: 1 base; junction bases outside the gene matches: 3. Germline values: CDR1 SEHNR, CDR2 FQNEAQ (reference sequence). Written as DNA, the CDR3 is TGTGCCAGCAGTCGACAGGGGGAGAACACTGAAGCTTTCTTT. It yields the protein CASSRQGENTEAFF.

The chain employs TRBV11-1 and TRBJ1-1; 8 nucleotides align to TRBD1. Germline-derived CDR1 and CDR2 are SGHAT and FQDESV (reference sequence). CDR3 length: 14 amino acids. After removal of 5 bases from V and 4 bases from J, the junction contained 6 bases not matched to a gene. This CDR3 reads CASSHQGAGTEAFF. CDR3 in DNA: TGTGCCAGCAGCCATCAGGGGGCAGGCACTGAAGCTTTCTTT. Full variable domain (outside the CDR3, taken from reference TRBV11-1 and TRBJ1-1): EAEVAQSPRYKITEKSQAVAFWCDPISGHATLYWYRQILGQGPELLVQFQDESVVDDSQLPKDRFSAERLKGVDSTLKIQPAELGDSAMYLCASSHQGAGTEAFFGQGTRLTVV.

This clone was observed once. This chain uses TRBV2 with TRBJ2-1; 9 bases are shared with TRBD2. Germline V gene sequence: CDR1 SNHLY, CDR2 FYNNEI. The CDR3 has 14 residues. With V trimmed by 2 bases and J by 10 bases, 6 bases remained unmatched. The DNA for the CDR3 is TGTGCCAGCAGTGAATCGGCGGGGGGGCTAGAGCAGTTCTTC. Translated, it gives CASSESAGGLEQFF. Combining the CDR3 with reference TRBV2 and TRBJ2-1 gives the whole variable domain EPEVTQTPSHQVTQMGQEVILRCVPISNHLYFYWYRQILGQKVEFLVSFYNNEISEKSEIFDDQFSVERPDGSNFTLKIRSTKLEDSAMYFCASSESAGGLEQFFGPGTRLTVL.

This clone was observed a single time. V usage is TRBV6-1 and J usage is TRBJ2-3, with TRBD1 as a possible D gene (5 bases). V was cut by 6 bases and J by 1 base, with 14 bases left in between. This CDR3 contains 15 residues. Germline lookup yields CDR1 MNHNS and CDR2 SASEGT. This CDR3 reads CASRAPLGGTDTQYF. CDR3 nucleotides: TGTGCCAGCAGGGCCCCTTTAGGGGGCACAGATACGCAGTATTTT.

The J gene is TRBJ2-6, the V gene TRBV5-6; no definite D call. Trimming shortened V by 3 bases and J by 2 bases, and 9 bases separated the two germline ends. The V gene's germline CDR1 is SGHDT and CDR2 YYEEEE. The CDR3 has 15 residues. The CDR3 here is CASSSTAPGANVLTF. The CDR3 DNA reads as TGTGCCAGCAGCTCAACAGCTCCTGGGGCCAACGTCCTGACTTTC.

The gene calls are TRBV6-1 and TRBJ2-2; D is unclear. The CDR3 consists of 14 residues. Per germline, CDR1 MNHNS and CDR2 SASEGT. V was cut by 6 bases and J by 1 base, with 9 bases left in between. In nucleotides, the CDR3 is TGTGCCAGCAGCCGGTCGCTGAACACCGGGGAGCTGTTTTTT. Protein: CASSRSLNTGELFF.

This chain joins TRBV5-1 and TRBJ1-1, with 10 bases aligning to TRBD1. This CDR3 region has 16 residues. The trim removed 2 bases at V and 0 bases at J, leaving 4 bases unmatched. In germline, CDR1 is SGHRS, CDR2 YFSETQ. In DNA form, the CDR3 reads TGCGCCAGCAGCTTTACCGACAGGGGGCTGAACACTGAAGCTTTCTTT. Its translation is CASSFTDRGLNTEAFF. Combining the CDR3 with reference TRBV5-1 and TRBJ1-1 gives the whole variable domain KAGVTQTPRYLIKTRGQQVTLSCSPISGHRSVSWYQQTPGQGLQFLFEYFSETQRNKGNFPGRFSGRQFSNSRSEMNVSTLELGDSALYLCASSFTDRGLNTEAFFGQGTRLTVV.

The chain uses TRBV5-6 and TRBJ1-6; 9 bases match TRBD1. The germline V gene has CDR1 SGHDT and CDR2 YYEEEE. The CDR3 extends over 15 amino acids. After removal of 1 base from V and 7 bases from J, the junction contained 3 bases not matched to a gene. CDR3 region: CASSLLTGGNSPLHF. DNA for the CDR3: TGTGCCAGCAGCTTGCTTACAGGGGGCAATTCACCCCTCCACTTT.

This clone was seen a few times. V gene TRBV27 combines with J gene TRBJ2-4, with 9 positions matching TRBD2. V lost 0 bases, J lost 9 bases, and 15 bases stayed unmatched. From germline, CDR1 is MNHEY and CDR2 SMNVEV (reference sequence). The CDR3 has 18 amino acids. The CDR3 bases are TGTGCCAGCAGTTTATCGCCCGCGGGAGGGCCCGGATTCGGCATTCAGTACTTC. Residues: CASSLSPAGGPGFGIQYF.